This record looks at one T cell receptor (beta chain) sequence and its context. This sample is drawn from a study of blood T cell repertoires in COVID-19. Turning to the study itself: COVID-19 samples, acute and convalescent, were from the United States, Italy and Spain.

Per the original methods: Reference gene primer amplification yielded estimated nucleated cell counts. Repertoires were generated with immunoSEQ multiplex PCR, while TCRdb's copy carries only in-frame clones and drops some. D and trimming were read from the DNA, whereas the V and J calls and clone size are those reported in that table. The profile shows 120,000 to 150,000 clones, 88% of them singletons. CDR3 length equals 17 residues. Per the germline V gene, CDR1 is SGDLS and CDR2 is YYNGEE. With 3 bases clipped from V and 7 bases from J, the junction kept 10 bases outside the gene matches. J is TRBJ1-6 and V is TRBV9; TRBD1 matches 10 bases. The receptor was isolated from a man between 45 and 60 years old with active or convalescent COVID-19. Sequences were obtained from peripheral blood. The chain's CDR3 is CASSARGRDRGNSPLHF. DNA of the CDR3: TGTGCCAGCAGCGCCAGGGGCCGGGACAGGGGAAATTCACCCCTCCACTTT.